The 30 T cell receptor beta chains below all came from one sample that was sequenced in a study of cytomegalovirus exposure and HLA in healthy donors (dated by TCRdb to between 2016 and 2019). Library prep was done by the immunoSEQ multiplex PCR assay. The multiplex PCR relied on a mix of 60 forward primers for TCR Vbeta segments and 13 reverse primers for TCR Jbeta segments. The table comes from immuneACCESS by way of TCRdb, which keeps in-frame sequences with V and J called. Part of the clones is missing from these tables; in studies checked, under half for an unresolved V gene and the rest for unknown reasons. This sample gives 150,000 to 200,000 clones in total; approximately 80% of them show up just once. In total, the top ten clones hold over 12% of the sample. The sequencing sample was made of PBMCs. These receptors all come from a woman aged 25-40 years in good health and CMV-seropositive.

This clone has only one observation. V usage is TRBV13 and J usage is TRBJ2-7; 11 bases are a match to TRBD2. The CDR3 contains 16 residues. V trimming: 3 bases; J trimming: 2 bases; junction bases outside the gene matches: 6. Germline CDR1 PRHDT, CDR2 FYEKMQ (reference sequence). CDR3 sequence: CASSFFGSGGAYEQYF. The CDR3 DNA reads TGTGCCAGCAGCTTTTTTGGTAGCGGGGGGGCCTACGAGCAGTACTTC.

V is TRBV30 and J is TRBJ2-7; 7 nucleotides align to TRBD2. This CDR3 has 14 residues. With V trimmed by 0 bases and J by 6 bases, 8 bases remained unmatched. Germline V gene lookup returns CDR1 GTSNPN and CDR2 SVGIG (reference sequence). CDR3 DNA: TGTGCCTGGAGTGTACTTTCAAGGACTAGCGAGCAGTACTTC. This codes for CAWSVLSRTSEQYF.

This clone was observed a handful of times. This rearrangement joins TRBV29-1 to TRBJ2-1, with 7 bases lining up with TRBD1. Unmatched junction bases numbered 2, after V lost 4 bases and J lost 2 bases. Germline V gene sequence: CDR1 SQVTM, CDR2 ANQGSEA. The CDR3 sequence is 13 residues long. CDR3 in amino acids: CSVGGTAYNEQFF. DNA for the CDR3: TGCAGCGTTGGGGGGACAGCCTACAATGAGCAGTTCTTC.

CDR3 DNA: TGCAGCGTTCCAGGCGAGGGAGGACCCTCAGATACGCAGTATTTT. Encoded protein: CSVPGEGGPSDTQYF. The gene calls are TRBV29-1 and TRBJ2-3; D perhaps matches TRBD2 (6 bases). CDR1 SQVTM and CDR2 ANQGSEA come from the germline V gene. V lost 5 bases and J lost 4, with 19 bases in between. The CDR3 consists of 15 residues.

A word on this clone: The sample holds other DNA sequences that translate to the same CDR3. This rearrangement joins TRBV30 to TRBJ2-7; 8 bases agree with TRBD1. CDR1 is GTSNPN, CDR2 SVGIG, per germline (reference sequence). The CDR3 extends over 13 amino acids. With V trimmed by 1 base and J by 3 bases, 2 bases remained unmatched. CDR3 nucleotide sequence: TGTGCCTGGAGTGCCGACAGGGGCTACGAGCAGTACTTC. This encodes CAWSADRGYEQYF.

The V call is TRBV6-1, the J call TRBJ2-3; possible D gene TRBD2, 5 bases. Trimming cost V 11 bases and J 5 bases, with 14 bases left between them. Looked up from germline, CDR1 is MNHNS and CDR2 is SASEGT. This CDR3 comprises 12 residues. In DNA, the CDR3 is TGTGCCGCCGGGGTGATTGGAGATACGCAGTATTTT. Translation gives CAAGVIGDTQYF.

The rearrangement joins TRBV28 to TRBJ1-1; unclear D gene. V lost 7 bases and J lost 2, with 14 bases in between. The CDR3 spans 14 residues. Germline values: CDR1 MDHEN, CDR2 SYDVKM. The CDR3 reads CASTKDGGNTEAFF. In DNA, the CDR3 is TGTGCCAGCACTAAGGACGGAGGTAACACTGAAGCTTTCTTT.

CDR3 bases: TGTGCCAGCAGCCAAGGACTAGCGGACTACGAGCAGTACTTC. Translation gives CASSQGLADYEQYF. This chain uses TRBV4-2 with TRBJ2-7, with 9 bases fitting TRBD2. J gave up 3 bases and V 1 base, and 1 base lay outside the gene matches. Germline lookup yields CDR1 LGHNA and CDR2 YNFKEQ. This CDR3 has 14 amino acids.

This clone was counted a few times. The chain employs TRBV5-1 and TRBJ1-1, with a weak D call TRBD1 (6 bases). This CDR3 is built from 12 residues. The V gene's germline CDR1 is SGHRS and CDR2 YFSETQ. Trimming took 2 bases from V and 7 from J, leaving 9 bases between them. The CDR3 region is CASSFTGIEAFF. The CDR3 coding sequence is TGCGCCAGCAGCTTTACAGGGATTGAAGCTTTCTTT. Variable domain in full (rest from reference TRBV5-1 and TRBJ1-1): KAGVTQTPRYLIKTRGQQVTLSCSPISGHRSVSWYQQTPGQGLQFLFEYFSETQRNKGNFPGRFSGRQFSNSRSEMNVSTLELGDSALYLCASSFTGIEAFFGQGTRLTVV.

J is TRBJ1-3 and V is TRBV5-4; D might be TRBD1 (6 bases). This CDR3 is built from 16 residues. The germline CDR1 and CDR2 sequences are SGHNT and YYREEE (reference sequence). V lost 4 bases, J lost 0 bases, and 14 bases lay in between. DNA for the CDR3: TGTGCCAGCAGCCGCACAGGGAGTGGCTCTGGAAACACCATATATTTT. Amino acid sequence: CASSRTGSGSGNTIYF.

J is TRBJ2-2 and V is TRBV5-1; D not certain. V lost 0 bases, J lost 4 bases, and 7 bases lay in between. The germline CDR1 and CDR2 sequences are SGHRS and YFSETQ. The CDR3 sequence is 14 residues long. CDR3 in amino acids: CASSLDYSTGELFF. Written as DNA, the CDR3 is TGCGCCAGCAGCTTGGACTACTCCACCGGGGAGCTGTTTTTT. The whole variable domain, remainder taken from reference TRBV5-1 and TRBJ2-2, is KAGVTQTPRYLIKTRGQQVTLSCSPISGHRSVSWYQQTPGQGLQFLFEYFSETQRNKGNFPGRFSGRQFSNSRSEMNVSTLELGDSALYLCASSLDYSTGELFFGEGSRLTVL.

This chain connects TRBV10-1 to TRBJ1-1; the match to TRBD1 covers 11 bases. CDR1 and CDR2 from the germline V gene are WNHNN and SYGVQD (reference sequence). V trimming: 8 bases; J trimming: 5 bases; junction bases outside the gene matches: 4. The CDR3 runs to 13 residues. CDR3 residues: CASSGQGVTEAFF. CDR3 DNA sequence: TGCGCCAGCTCGGGACAGGGGGTAACTGAAGCTTTCTTT.

The chain links TRBV6-1 to TRBJ2-4, with 9 nucleotides matching TRBD1. CDR3 length: 15 residues. The germline V gene encodes CDR1 MNHNS and CDR2 SASEGT. The V and J ends lost 6 bases and 10 bases, in that order; junction bases with no gene match: 13. The CDR3 nucleotides read TGTGCCAGCAGGGACACCGGGACAGGGACCTTGATTCAGTACTTC. Translated, it gives CASRDTGTGTLIQYF.

The chain has TRBV28 and TRBJ1-1; D gene ambiguous. The CDR3 covers 13 residues. The germline CDR1 and CDR2 sequences are MDHEN and SYDVKM. Trimming took 7 bases from V and 5 from J, leaving 14 bases between them. The CDR3 bases are TGTGCCAGCACCCAAGGCGGGCAAACTGAAGCTTTCTTT. Translation: CASTQGGQTEAFF.

The chain has TRBV19 and TRBJ2-7; 12 bases are shared with TRBD1. Per germline, CDR1 LNHDA and CDR2 SQIVND (reference sequence). The junction had 6 bases not matched to a gene; V was cut back by 4 bases and J by 5 bases. This CDR3 region has 15 residues. In DNA form, the CDR3 reads TGTGCCAGTAGTAACCGGGACAGGGGGCCCAACGAGCAGTACTTC. Translating gives CASSNRDRGPNEQYF.

Note on this clone: The sample carries other DNA sequences with the same CDR3. The rearrangement joins TRBV19 to TRBJ1-5; 7 bases agree with TRBD1. This CDR3 is built from 15 residues. The V gene end was trimmed by 5 bases and the J gene end by 0 bases; junction bases not matched to a gene: 4. Germline CDR1 and CDR2: LNHDA and SQIVND (reference sequence). CDR3 in amino acids: CASSPTGDSNQPQHF. CDR3 coding DNA: TGTGCCAGTAGTCCTACAGGGGATAGCAATCAGCCCCAGCATTTT.

This clone was picked up one time. This chain uses TRBV6-5 with TRBJ2-7, with 7 bases fitting TRBD2. The J segment lost 0 bases and the V segment lost 6 bases, leaving 8 bases of the junction unmatched. This CDR3 has 15 residues. CDR1 and CDR2 from the germline V gene are MNHEY and SVGAGI. CDR3 in DNA: TGTGCCAGCAGGCGGGAGCTGGGGGGCTCCTACGAGCAGTACTTC. It encodes CASRRELGGSYEQYF.

The count of this clone is one. The chain couples TRBV29-1 to TRBJ2-3; a weak D match, TRBD1 (7 bases). V shed 7 bases and J shed 2 bases, with 13 bases lying between them. Germline V CDR1 and CDR2: SQVTM, ANQGSEA. The CDR3 totals 13 residues. The CDR3 DNA sequence: TGCAGCGGGCGGGGACAGTTCACAGATACGCAGTATTTT. It encodes CSGRGQFTDTQYF.

The chain links TRBV28 to TRBJ1-6, with D unresolved. Germline CDR1 and CDR2: MDHEN and SYDVKM. V lost 7 bases to trimming and J lost 7 bases, with 14 bases between them. The CDR3 has 14 residues. CDR3 bases: TGTGCCAGCAACAACCCTCAACGCAATTCACCCCTCCACTTT. Its protein is CASNNPQRNSPLHF.

The J gene is TRBJ2-1, the V gene TRBV18; 9 bases are a match to TRBD1. This CDR3 spans 16 amino acids. Trimming removed 6 bases from V and 6 bases from J; junction bases left unmatched: 12. The germline V gene has CDR1 KGHSH and CDR2 LQKENI. CDR3 nucleotide sequence: TGTGCCAGCTCCCGAGGGACAGGGAAAGTGGGCAATGAGCAGTTCTTC. It encodes CASSRGTGKVGNEQFF.

The chain carries TRBV4-1 and TRBJ1-4, with 7 bases fitting TRBD1. The CDR3 sequence is 16 residues long. Looked up from germline, CDR1 is MGHRA and CDR2 is YSYEKL. V was pared by 5 bases and J by 0 bases, with 6 bases of the junction left unmatched. In DNA form, the CDR3 reads TGCGCCAGCAGCAGGACAGGAGGTTCAACTAATGAAAAACTGTTTTTT. Protein product: CASSRTGGSTNEKLFF.

As DNA, the CDR3 is TGTGCCAGCAGCTTACCGACAGACACTGAAGCTTTCTTT. Its protein product is CASSLPTDTEAFF. The rearrangement joins TRBV7-2 to TRBJ1-1; weak D call: TRBD1 (5 bases). Germline CDR1 SGHTA, CDR2 FQGNSA. V was cut by 2 bases and J by 3 bases, with 7 bases left in between. The CDR3 loop spans 13 amino acids. The full variable domain, its missing parts supplied by reference TRBV7-2 and TRBJ1-1, is GAGVSQSPSNKVTEKGKDVELRCDPISGHTALYWYRQSLGQGLEFLIYFQGNSAPDKSGLPSDRFSAERTGGSVSTLTIQRTQQEDSAVYLCASSLPTDTEAFFGQGTRLTVV.

The chain recombines TRBV28 with TRBJ2-7; D gene ambiguous. Trimming removed 6 bases from V and 0 bases from J, with 6 bases in between. This CDR3 has 12 residues. The germline V gene encodes CDR1 MDHEN and CDR2 SYDVKM. The CDR3 loop is CASSGISYEQYF. CDR3 in DNA: TGTGCCAGCAGCGGTATCTCCTACGAGCAGTACTTC.

The chain uses TRBV10-2 and TRBJ2-7, with 9 bases lining up with TRBD2. CDR1 and CDR2 from the germline V gene are WSHSY and SAAADI. Trimming at V came to 8 bases and at J to 6 bases, leaving 8 bases not matched to a gene. This CDR3 has 13 residues. The DNA of the CDR3 is TGCGCCAGCGGGGGTGCTAGCGGGATCGAGCAGTACTTC. It codes for CASGGASGIEQYF.

The gene calls are TRBV5-1 and TRBJ2-1; TRBD2 might be the D (6 bases). CDR3 length: 14 amino acids. Germline V gives CDR1 SGHRS, CDR2 YFSETQ. Trimming removed 2 bases from V and 10 bases from J, with 16 bases in between. The chain's CDR3 is CASSFGDSQPEQFF. Here the CDR3 DNA reads TGCGCCAGCAGCTTTGGGGACTCTCAGCCGGAGCAGTTCTTC.

This chain joins TRBV15 and TRBJ2-7, with 7 bases that match TRBD2. The CDR3 loop spans 16 amino acids. Looked up from germline, CDR1 is LNHNV and CDR2 is YYDKDF (reference sequence). The V segment lost 0 bases and the J segment 0 bases; nucleotides outside the gene matches: 5. CDR3 bases: TGTGCCACCAGCAGAGATCTGGCTAGCGGCTCCTACGAGCAGTACTTC. It specifies CATSRDLASGSYEQYF.

In regard to this clone: A junction boundary mismatches the germline segment, possibly from a read error. The CDR3 protein is CASSEGSAGSSF. CDR3 coding DNA: TGCGCCAGCAGTGAGGGCAGTGCTGGCTCCAGCTTC. The chain links TRBV10-1 to TRBJ1-2, with no clear D. In germline, CDR1 is WNHNN, CDR2 SYGVQD (reference sequence). The CDR3 consists of 12 residues.

CDR3 residues: CTSSQDGQGRSYNEQFF. The CDR3 DNA sequence: TGCACCAGCAGCCAGGATGGACAGGGTAGATCCTACAATGAGCAGTTCTTC. The rearrangement uses TRBV1 and TRBJ2-1; TRBD1 is taken as the D call from the table, unchecked against the DNA. TRBV1 is a pseudogene locus. This CDR3 is built from 17 residues.

This clone was counted a single time. The V call is TRBV14, the J call TRBJ2-1, with D hard to call. Trimming left V 1 base short and J 3 bases short, with 7 bases between. This CDR3 region has 14 residues. Per germline, CDR1 SGHDN and CDR2 FVKESK. The CDR3: CASSQAQNYNEQFF. Written as DNA, the CDR3 is TGTGCCAGCAGCCAAGCACAGAACTACAATGAGCAGTTCTTC.

The chain employs TRBV7-3 and TRBJ1-2; D is uncertain. The CDR3 runs to 15 residues. V shed 5 bases and J shed 2 bases, with 15 bases lying between them. The germline gives CDR1 SGHTA, CDR2 FQGTGA. The CDR3 sequence is CASSPTPGLNYGYTF. The CDR3 nucleotides read TGTGCCAGCAGCCCGACGCCGGGTCTAAACTATGGCTACACCTTC.